The 8 T cell receptor beta chains below come from one sample, sequenced in a study of tumor-infiltrating lymphocytes in primary liver carcinoma. The template, about 540 ng total RNA, yielded TCR beta cDNA made with a constant-region primer. TCR beta libraries came from three nested multiplex PCR rounds using slightly modified ARM-PCR. In the first two PCR rounds, TRBV1-TRBV30 forward primers were paired with a C-beta reverse primer, and each round lasted around 10 cycles. TCRdb reprocessed the multiplex PCR reads via MiXCR and lists one record per CDR3 protein. Of approximately 99,000 distinct CDR3 sequences listed, over 55% are singletons. Co-extracting RNA and DNA was done with roughly 17-32 mg of unsorted bulk tissue as input. Input material: liver tumor tissue from sampling region 5. The subset was: tumor region T5, tumor centre. The receptors derive from a woman aged 55-70 years with primary liver carcinoma and hepatitis B virus infection.

J is TRBJ2-7 and V is TRBV7-3; D may be TRBD2 (5 bases). V was clipped by 3 bases and J by 1 base, with 7 bases between them. Germline loops: CDR1 SGHTA, CDR2 FQGTGA. The CDR3 loop spans 13 amino acids. CDR3 sequence reads: CASSLGRSYEQYF. The CDR3 DNA reads TGTGCCAGCAGCTTGGGGAGATCCTACGAGCAGTACTTC.

A remark on this clonotype: Possible read error: a much larger clone is one base away. This sequence joins TRBV6-6 and TRBJ1-5; D ambiguous. Germline CDR1 and CDR2: MNHNY and SVGAGI (reference sequence). The CDR3 runs to 16 residues. V lost 0 bases and J 1 base, leaving 10 bases between the germline ends. This chain's CDR3 is CASSYSTERSNQPQHF. The CDR3 DNA reads as TGTGCCAGCAGTTACTCAACAGAGAGGAGCAATCAGCCCCAGCATTTT.

In this sample, this clonotype turned up a few times. The junction departs from the called germline gene at one end, perhaps through a read error. This chain uses TRBV9 with TRBJ2-1; 11 bases line up with TRBD2. The CDR3 extends over 17 amino acids. Germline values: CDR1 SGDLS, CDR2 YYNGEE. DNA of the CDR3: TGTGCTAGCAGCGTAGAGCCGACTAGCGGGGCCTACAATGAGCAGTTCTTC. Translating gives CASSVEPTSGAYNEQFF. The whole variable domain, filled in from reference TRBV9 and TRBJ2-1, reads DSGVTQTPKHLITATGQRVTLRCSPRSGDLSVYWYQQSLDQGLQFLIQYYNGEERAKGNILERFSAQQFPDLHSELNLSSLELGDSALYFCASSVEPTSGAYNEQFFGPGTRLTVL.

The CDR3 sequence: CASSEKVDLGTGELFF. Written as DNA, the CDR3 is TGTGCCAGCAGTGAAAAGGTGGACCTAGGAACCGGGGAGCTGTTTTTT. The rearrangement joins TRBV2 to TRBJ2-2; D is uncertain. Trimming cost V 2 bases and J 5 bases, with 15 bases left between them. The CDR3 is 16 residues long. CDR1 and CDR2 (germline): SNHLY, FYNNEI.

About this clonotype itself: A single base separates this from a much larger clone, so it may be a read error. The chain links TRBV7-9 to TRBJ2-4; D call uncertain. Germline V gene data show CDR1 as SEHNR and CDR2 as FQNEAQ (reference sequence). The CDR3 length is 12 residues. In DNA, the CDR3 is TGTGCCAGCAGTTTCTCAGAAAACATTCTGTACTTC. It specifies CASSFSENILYF.

Details on this clonotype: One end of the junction is discordant with germline, which a read error may explain. The genes are TRBV4-1 and TRBJ1-4; D remains ambiguous. Germline CDR1 and CDR2: MGHRA and YSYEKL. This CDR3 region has 14 residues. Here the CDR3 reads CASSPVLIAAGLFF. Here the CDR3 DNA reads TGTGCCAGCAGCCCAGTACTGATAGCGGCGGGCTTGTTTTTT.

The chain recombines TRBV12-3 or TRBV12-4 with TRBJ1-1, with D perhaps matching TRBD1 (5 bases). The CDR3 is 15 amino acids. Trimming removed 9 bases at V and 4 bases at J, with 21 bases between. The CDR3 DNA is TGTGCCAGTACTGCACCCGGGGGGGGTCTCACTGAAGCTTTCTTT. Amino acid sequence: CASTAPGGGLTEAFF.

A remark on this clonotype: A junction boundary mismatches the germline segment, possibly from a read error. V is TRBV6-6 and J is TRBJ1-1; no clear D. CDR1 is MNHNY and CDR2 is SVGAGI in the germline V gene (reference sequence). The CDR3 is 13 amino acids. This chain's CDR3 is CASRDTQYTEAFF. In DNA, the CDR3 is TGTGCCAGCAGAGATACCCAGTACACCGAAGCTTTCTTT.